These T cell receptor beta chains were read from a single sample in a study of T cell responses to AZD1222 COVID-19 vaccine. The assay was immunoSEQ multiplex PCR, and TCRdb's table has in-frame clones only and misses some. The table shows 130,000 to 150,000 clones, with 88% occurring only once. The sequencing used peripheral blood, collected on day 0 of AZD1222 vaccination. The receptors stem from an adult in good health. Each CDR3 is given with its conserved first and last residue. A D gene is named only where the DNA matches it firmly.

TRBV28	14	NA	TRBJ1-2	CASIQGIGLYGYTF	TGTGCCAGCATCCAGGGTATTGGCCTCTATGGCTACACCTTC
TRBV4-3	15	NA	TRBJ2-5	CASSQDFRAQETQYF	TGCGCCAGCAGCCAAGATTTCAGGGCTCAAGAGACCCAGTACTTC
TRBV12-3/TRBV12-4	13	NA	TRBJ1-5	CASSLEYNQPQHF	TGTGCCAGCAGCCTAGAATATAATCAGCCCCAGCATTTT
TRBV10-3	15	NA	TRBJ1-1	CAISGGTGPLQGAFF	TGTGCCATCAGCGGTGGTACGGGTCCCCTCCAGGGGGCTTTCTTT
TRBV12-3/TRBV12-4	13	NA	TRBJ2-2	CASSSTSTGELFF	TGTGCCAGCAGTTCCACCTCGACCGGGGAGCTGTTTTTT
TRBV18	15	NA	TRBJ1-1	CASPTPGFQDTEAFF	TGTGCCAGCCCAACTCCGGGATTTCAGGACACTGAAGCTTTCTTT
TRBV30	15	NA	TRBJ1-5	CAWSKRGASNQPQHF	TGTGCCTGGAGTAAAAGGGGGGCGAGCAATCAGCCCCAGCATTTT
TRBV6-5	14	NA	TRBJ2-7	CASSYEGDGYEQYF	TGTGCCAGCAGTTACGAAGGGGACGGTTACGAGCAGTACTTC
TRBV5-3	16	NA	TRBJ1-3	CARSYRRQAPFNTIYF	TGTGCCAGAAGCTACCGACGACAGGCTCCTTTTAACACCATATATTTT
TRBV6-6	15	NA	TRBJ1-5	CASSGGLADNQPQHF	TGTGCCAGCAGTGGAGGGCTCGCGGACAATCAGCCCCAGCATTTT
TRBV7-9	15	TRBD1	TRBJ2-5	CASSTGQGAIETQYF	TGTGCCAGCAGCACAGGACAGGGAGCCATCGAGACCCAGTACTTC
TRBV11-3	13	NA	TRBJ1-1	CASSLTRNTEAFF	TGTGCCAGCAGCTTAACCAGAAACACTGAAGCTTTCTTT
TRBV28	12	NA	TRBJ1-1	CASNRQAAEAFF	TGTGCCAGCAACCGCCAGGCCGCTGAAGCTTTCTTT
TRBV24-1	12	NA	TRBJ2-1	CATSDRNNEQFF	TGTGCCACCAGTGACCGAAACAATGAGCAGTTCTTC
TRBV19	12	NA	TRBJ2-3	CASSQDRDTQYF	TGTGCCAGTAGCCAGGACAGAGATACGCAGTATTTT
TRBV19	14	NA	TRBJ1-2	CASSIEDGAYGYTF	TGTGCCAGTAGTATAGAAGACGGGGCCTATGGCTACACCTTC